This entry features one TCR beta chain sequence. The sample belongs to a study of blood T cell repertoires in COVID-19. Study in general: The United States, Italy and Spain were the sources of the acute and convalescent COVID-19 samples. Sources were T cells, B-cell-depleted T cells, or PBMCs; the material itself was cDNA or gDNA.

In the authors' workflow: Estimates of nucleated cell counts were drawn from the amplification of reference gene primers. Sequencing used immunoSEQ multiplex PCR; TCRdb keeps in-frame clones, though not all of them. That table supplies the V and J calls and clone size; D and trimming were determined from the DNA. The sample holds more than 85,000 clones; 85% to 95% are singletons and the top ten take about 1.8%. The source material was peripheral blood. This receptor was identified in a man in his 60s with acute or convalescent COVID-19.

The CDR3 loop reads CASSLLDLEGEAFF. CDR3 DNA sequence: TGTGCCAGCAGCTTACTGGATTTAGAGGGTGAAGCTTTCTTT. The chain carries TRBV7-9 and TRBJ1-1; D gene uncertain. This CDR3 comprises 14 residues. Germline V gene data show CDR1 as SEHNR and CDR2 as FQNEAQ (reference sequence). Deletions cut 2 bases from V and 7 bases from J, with 14 bases between.